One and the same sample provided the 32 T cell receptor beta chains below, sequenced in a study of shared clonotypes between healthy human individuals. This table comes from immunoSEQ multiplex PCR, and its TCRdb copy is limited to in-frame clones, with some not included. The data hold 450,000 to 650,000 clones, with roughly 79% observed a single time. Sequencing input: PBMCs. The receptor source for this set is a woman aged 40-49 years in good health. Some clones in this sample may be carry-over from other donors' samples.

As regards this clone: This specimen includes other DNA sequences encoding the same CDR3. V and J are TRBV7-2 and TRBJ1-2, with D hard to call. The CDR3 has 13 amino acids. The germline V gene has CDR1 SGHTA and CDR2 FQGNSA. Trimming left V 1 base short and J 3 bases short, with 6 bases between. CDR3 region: CASSLGRDYGYTF. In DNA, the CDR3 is TGTGCCAGCAGCTTAGGCCGAGACTATGGCTACACCTTC.

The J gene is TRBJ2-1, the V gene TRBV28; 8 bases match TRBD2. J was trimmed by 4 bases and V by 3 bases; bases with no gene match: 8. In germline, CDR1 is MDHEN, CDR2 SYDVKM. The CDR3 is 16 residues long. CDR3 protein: CASSFRGRGVYNEQFF. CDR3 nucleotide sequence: TGTGCCAGCAGTTTCCGCGGGCGGGGGGTTTACAATGAGCAGTTCTTC.

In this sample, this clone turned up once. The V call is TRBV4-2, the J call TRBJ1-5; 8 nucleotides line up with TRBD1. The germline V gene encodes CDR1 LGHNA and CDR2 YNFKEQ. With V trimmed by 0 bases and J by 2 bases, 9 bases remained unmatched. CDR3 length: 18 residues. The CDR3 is CASSQDPRGQYRNQPQHF. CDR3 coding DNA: TGTGCCAGCAGCCAAGACCCCAGGGGGCAATATCGCAATCAGCCCCAGCATTTT.

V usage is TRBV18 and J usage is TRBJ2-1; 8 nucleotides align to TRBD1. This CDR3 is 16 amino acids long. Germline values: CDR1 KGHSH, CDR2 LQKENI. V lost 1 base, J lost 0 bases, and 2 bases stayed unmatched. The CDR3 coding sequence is TGTGCCAGCTCACCACTGGGACAGGCCTCCTACAATGAGCAGTTCTTC. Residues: CASSPLGQASYNEQFF.

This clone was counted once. This chain's CDR3 is CASSLPLTGRMEAKNIQYF. Written as DNA, the CDR3 is TGTGCCAGCAGCTTACCCCTCACAGGGCGTATGGAGGCCAAAAACATTCAGTACTTC. V and J are TRBV7-2 and TRBJ2-4; a possible D gene is TRBD1 (6 bases). The CDR3 length is 19 residues. The germline V and J ends were trimmed by 2 bases and 1 base, with 21 bases remaining between them. Germline loops: CDR1 SGHTA, CDR2 FQGNSA.

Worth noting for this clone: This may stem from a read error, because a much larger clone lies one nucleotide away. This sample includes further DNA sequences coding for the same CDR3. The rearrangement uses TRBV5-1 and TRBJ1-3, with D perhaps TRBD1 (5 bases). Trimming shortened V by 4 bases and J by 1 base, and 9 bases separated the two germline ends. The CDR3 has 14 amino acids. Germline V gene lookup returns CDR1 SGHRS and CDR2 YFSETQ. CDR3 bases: TGCGCCAGCAGCCCGCAGGGTTCTGGAAACACCATATATTTT. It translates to CASSPQGSGNTIYF.

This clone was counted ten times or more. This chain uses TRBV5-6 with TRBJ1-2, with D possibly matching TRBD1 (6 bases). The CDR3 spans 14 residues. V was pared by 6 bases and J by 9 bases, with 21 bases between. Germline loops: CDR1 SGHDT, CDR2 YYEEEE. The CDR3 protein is CASNWGRVVRSYTF. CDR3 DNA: TGTGCCAGCAACTGGGGGCGGGTCGTGAGGAGCTACACCTTC.

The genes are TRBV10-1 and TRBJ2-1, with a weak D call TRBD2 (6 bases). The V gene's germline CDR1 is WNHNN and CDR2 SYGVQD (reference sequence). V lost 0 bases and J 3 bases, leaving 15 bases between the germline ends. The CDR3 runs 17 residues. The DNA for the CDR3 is TGCGCCAGCAGTGAGTCTACTAGCAGAGAAGTCTACAATGAGCAGTTCTTC. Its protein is CASSESTSREVYNEQFF.

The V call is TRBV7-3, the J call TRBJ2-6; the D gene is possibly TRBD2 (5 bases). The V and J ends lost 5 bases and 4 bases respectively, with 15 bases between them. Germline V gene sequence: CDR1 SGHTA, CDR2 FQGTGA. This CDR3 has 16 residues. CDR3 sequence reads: CASSQDLGSGANVLTF. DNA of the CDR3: TGTGCCAGCAGCCAAGATCTAGGGAGCGGGGCCAACGTCCTGACTTTC. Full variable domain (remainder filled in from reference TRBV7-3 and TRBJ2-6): GAGVSQTPSNKVTEKGKYVELRCDPISGHTALYWYRQSLGQGPEFLIYFQGTGAADDSGLPNDRFFAVRPEGSVSTLKIQRTERGDSAVYLCASSQDLGSGANVLTFGAGSRLTVL.

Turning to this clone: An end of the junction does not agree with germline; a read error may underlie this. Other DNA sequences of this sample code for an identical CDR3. The CDR3 protein is CASSLGGYTDTQYF. The CDR3 DNA reads as TGTGCTAGCAGCTTAGGCGGATACACAGATACGCAGTATTTT. The V call is TRBV7-7, the J call TRBJ2-3, with D unresolved. Germline CDR1 SSHAT, CDR2 FNYEAQ (reference sequence). The CDR3 has 14 residues. Filled out from reference TRBV7-7 and TRBJ2-3, the complete variable domain reads GAGVSQSPRYKVTKRGQDVTLRCDPISSHATLYWYQQALGQGPEFLTYFNYEAQPDKSGLPSDRFSAERPEGSISTLTIQRTEQRDSAMYRCASSLGGYTDTQYFGPGTRLTVL.

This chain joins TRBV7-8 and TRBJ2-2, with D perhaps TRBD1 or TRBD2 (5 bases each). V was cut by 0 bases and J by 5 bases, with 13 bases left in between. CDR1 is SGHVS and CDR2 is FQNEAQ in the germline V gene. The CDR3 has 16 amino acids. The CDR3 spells CASSLAEGILTGELFF. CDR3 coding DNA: TGTGCCAGCAGCTTAGCTGAGGGGATCTTAACCGGGGAGCTGTTTTTT.

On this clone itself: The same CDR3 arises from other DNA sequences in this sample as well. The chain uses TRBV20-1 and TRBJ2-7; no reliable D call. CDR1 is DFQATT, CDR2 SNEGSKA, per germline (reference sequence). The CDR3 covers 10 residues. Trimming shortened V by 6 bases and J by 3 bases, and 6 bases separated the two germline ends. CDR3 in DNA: TGCAGTGCCTTGGGCTACGAGCAGTACTTC. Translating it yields CSALGYEQYF.

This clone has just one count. In DNA form, the CDR3 reads TGCAGCGTTGATGGCCTAGCGGTATACAATGAGCAGTTCTTC. Encoded protein: CSVDGLAVYNEQFF. The J gene is TRBJ2-1, the V gene TRBV29-1, with 7 bases aligning to TRBD2. V was pared by 3 bases and J by 4 bases, with 6 bases of the junction left unmatched. This CDR3 has 14 amino acids. Germline V gene data show CDR1 as SQVTM and CDR2 as ANQGSEA.

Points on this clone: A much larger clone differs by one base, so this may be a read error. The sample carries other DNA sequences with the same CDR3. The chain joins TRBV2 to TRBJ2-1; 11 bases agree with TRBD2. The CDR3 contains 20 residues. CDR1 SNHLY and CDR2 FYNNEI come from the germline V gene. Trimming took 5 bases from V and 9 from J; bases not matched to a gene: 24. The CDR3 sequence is CASSRRRDNLFSGRGAEQFF. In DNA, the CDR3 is TGTGCCAGCAGTCGCCGGCGGGACAACCTATTTAGCGGGAGGGGCGCTGAGCAGTTCTTC.

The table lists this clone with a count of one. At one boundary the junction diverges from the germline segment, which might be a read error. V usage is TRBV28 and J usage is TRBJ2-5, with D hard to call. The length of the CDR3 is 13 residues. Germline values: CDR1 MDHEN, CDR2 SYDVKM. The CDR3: CASSLGKSWGEDF. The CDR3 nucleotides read TGTGCCAGCAGTTTGGGGAAGAGTTGGGGTGAGGACTTC.

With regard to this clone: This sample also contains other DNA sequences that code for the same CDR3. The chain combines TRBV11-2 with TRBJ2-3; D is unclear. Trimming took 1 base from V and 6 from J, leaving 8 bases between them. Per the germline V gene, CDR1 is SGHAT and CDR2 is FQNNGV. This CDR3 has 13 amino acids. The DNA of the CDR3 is TGTGCCAGCAGCTTAGTCCTCGGGGATACGCAGTATTTT. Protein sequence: CASSLVLGDTQYF.

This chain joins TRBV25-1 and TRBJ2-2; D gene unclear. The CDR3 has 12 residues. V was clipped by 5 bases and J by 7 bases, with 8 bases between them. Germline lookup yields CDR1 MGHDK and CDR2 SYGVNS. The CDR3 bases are TGTGCCAGCAGTAGGGCGAACGGGGAGCTGTTTTTT. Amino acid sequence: CASSRANGELFF.

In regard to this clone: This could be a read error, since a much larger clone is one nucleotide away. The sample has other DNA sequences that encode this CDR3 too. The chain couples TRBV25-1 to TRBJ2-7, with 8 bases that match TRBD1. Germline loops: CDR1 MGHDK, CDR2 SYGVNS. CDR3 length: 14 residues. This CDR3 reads CASGGQGRSYEQYF. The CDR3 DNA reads TGTGCCAGCGGCGGACAGGGTCGATCCTATGAGCAGTACTTC.

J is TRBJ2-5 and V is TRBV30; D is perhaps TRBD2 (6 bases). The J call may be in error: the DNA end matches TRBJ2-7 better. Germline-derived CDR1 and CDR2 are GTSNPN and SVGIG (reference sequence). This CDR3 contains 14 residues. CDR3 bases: TGTGCCTGGAGGGTGGCGGGACCATCCTACGAGCAGTACTTC. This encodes CAWRVAGPSYEQYF.

The CDR3, as DNA: TGTGCCAGCAGCAACCCAAAGATTACCAAAACCGACGGATGGGACGAGCAGTACTTC. Its protein product is CASSNPKITKTDGWDEQYF. The rearrangement joins TRBV9 to TRBJ2-7; D unresolved. This CDR3 contains 19 residues. V lost 4 bases, J lost 5 bases, and 31 bases lay in between. Germline V lookup: CDR1 SGDLS, CDR2 YYNGEE.

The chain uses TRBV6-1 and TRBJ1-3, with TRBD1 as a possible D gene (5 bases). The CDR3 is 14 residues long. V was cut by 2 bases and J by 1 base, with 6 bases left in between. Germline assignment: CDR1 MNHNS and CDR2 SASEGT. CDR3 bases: TGTGCCAGCAGTGAATACAGGTCTGGAAACACCATATATTTT. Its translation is CASSEYRSGNTIYF.

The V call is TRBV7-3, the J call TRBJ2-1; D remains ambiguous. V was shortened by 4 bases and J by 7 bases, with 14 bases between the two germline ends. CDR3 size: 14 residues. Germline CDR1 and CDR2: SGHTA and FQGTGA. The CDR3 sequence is CASSSRASRNEQFF. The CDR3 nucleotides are TGTGCCAGCAGCTCCCGGGCTAGTCGTAATGAGCAGTTCTTC.

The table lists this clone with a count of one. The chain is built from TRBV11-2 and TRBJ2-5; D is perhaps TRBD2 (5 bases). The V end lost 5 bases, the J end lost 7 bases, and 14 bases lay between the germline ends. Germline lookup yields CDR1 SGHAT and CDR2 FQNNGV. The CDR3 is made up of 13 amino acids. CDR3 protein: CASSPIRTRTQYF. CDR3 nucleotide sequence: TGTGCCAGCAGCCCAATCCGAACTAGGACCCAGTACTTC.

CDR3 nucleotides: TGTGCCATTGAAAGGGCAGATACGCAGTATTTT. It encodes CAIERADTQYF. The V and J genes are TRBV25-1 and TRBJ2-3; D uncertain. The CDR3 length is 11 residues. V lost 10 bases, J lost 4 bases, and 9 bases lay in between. CDR1 and CDR2 (germline): MGHDK, SYGVNS.

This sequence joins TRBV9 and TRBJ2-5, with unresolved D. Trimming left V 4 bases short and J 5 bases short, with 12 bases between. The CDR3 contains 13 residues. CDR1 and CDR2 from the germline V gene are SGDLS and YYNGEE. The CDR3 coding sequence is TGTGCCAGCAGCTCAGAGGTCCGGGAGACCCAGTACTTC. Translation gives CASSSEVRETQYF.

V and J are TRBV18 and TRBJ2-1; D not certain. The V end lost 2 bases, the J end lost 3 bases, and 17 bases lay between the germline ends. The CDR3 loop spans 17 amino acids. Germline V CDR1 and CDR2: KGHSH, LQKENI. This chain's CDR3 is CASSPASRREIYNEQFF. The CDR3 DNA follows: TGTGCCAGCTCACCAGCTTCGAGACGAGAGATCTACAATGAGCAGTTCTTC. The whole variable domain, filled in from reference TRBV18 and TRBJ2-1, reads NAGVMQNPRHLVRRRGQEARLRCSPMKGHSHVYWYRQLPEEGLKFMVYLQKENIIDESGMPKERFSAEFPKEGPSILRIQQVVRGDSAAYFCASSPASRREIYNEQFFGPGTRLTVL.

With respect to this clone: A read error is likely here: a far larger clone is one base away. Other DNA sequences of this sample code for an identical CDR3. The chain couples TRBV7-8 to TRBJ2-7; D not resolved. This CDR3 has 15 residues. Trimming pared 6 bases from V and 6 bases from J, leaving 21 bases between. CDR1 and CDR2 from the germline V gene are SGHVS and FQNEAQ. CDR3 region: CASSFLRYSPCEQYF. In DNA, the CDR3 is TGTGCCAGCAGTTTCCTCCGCTACTCACCCTGCGAGCAGTACTTC.

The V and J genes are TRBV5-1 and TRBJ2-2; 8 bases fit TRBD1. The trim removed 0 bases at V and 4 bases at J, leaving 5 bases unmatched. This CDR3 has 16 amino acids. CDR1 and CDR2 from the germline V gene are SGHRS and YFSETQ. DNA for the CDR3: TGCGCCAGCAGCTTGGATTCCCAGGGGGCCACCGGGGAGCTGTTTTTT. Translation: CASSLDSQGATGELFF. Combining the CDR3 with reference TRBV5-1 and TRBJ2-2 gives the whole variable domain KAGVTQTPRYLIKTRGQQVTLSCSPISGHRSVSWYQQTPGQGLQFLFEYFSETQRNKGNFPGRFSGRQFSNSRSEMNVSTLELGDSALYLCASSLDSQGATGELFFGEGSRLTVL.

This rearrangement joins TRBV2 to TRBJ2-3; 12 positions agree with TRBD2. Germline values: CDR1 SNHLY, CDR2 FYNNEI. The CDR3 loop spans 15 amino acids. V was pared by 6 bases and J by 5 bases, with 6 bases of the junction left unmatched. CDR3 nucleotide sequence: TGTGCCAGCAGCCTAGCGGGAGGGCCGATAGATACGCAGTATTTT. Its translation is CASSLAGGPIDTQYF.

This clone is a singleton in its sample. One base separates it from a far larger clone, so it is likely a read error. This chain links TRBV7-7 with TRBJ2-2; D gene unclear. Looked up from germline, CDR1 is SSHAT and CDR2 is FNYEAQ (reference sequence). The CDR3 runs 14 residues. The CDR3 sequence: CASSLNANTGELFF. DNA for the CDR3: TGTGCTAGCAGCTTAAACGCAAACACCGGGGAGCTGTTTTTT.

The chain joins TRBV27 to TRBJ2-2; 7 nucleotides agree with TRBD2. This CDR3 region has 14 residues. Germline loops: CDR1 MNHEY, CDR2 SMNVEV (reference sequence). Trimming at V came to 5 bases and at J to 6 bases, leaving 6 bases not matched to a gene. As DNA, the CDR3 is TGTGCCAGCAGTCCGGAGACTAGCCCCGGGGAGCTGTTTTTT. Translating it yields CASSPETSPGELFF.

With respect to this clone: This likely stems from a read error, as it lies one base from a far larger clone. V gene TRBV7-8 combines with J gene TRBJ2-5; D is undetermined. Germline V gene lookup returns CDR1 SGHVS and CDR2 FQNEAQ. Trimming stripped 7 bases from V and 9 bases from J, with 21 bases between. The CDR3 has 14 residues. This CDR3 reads CASNPPSESRAQYF. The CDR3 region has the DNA TGTGCCAGCAACCCTCCAAGCGAGTCACGGGCCCAGTACTTC.